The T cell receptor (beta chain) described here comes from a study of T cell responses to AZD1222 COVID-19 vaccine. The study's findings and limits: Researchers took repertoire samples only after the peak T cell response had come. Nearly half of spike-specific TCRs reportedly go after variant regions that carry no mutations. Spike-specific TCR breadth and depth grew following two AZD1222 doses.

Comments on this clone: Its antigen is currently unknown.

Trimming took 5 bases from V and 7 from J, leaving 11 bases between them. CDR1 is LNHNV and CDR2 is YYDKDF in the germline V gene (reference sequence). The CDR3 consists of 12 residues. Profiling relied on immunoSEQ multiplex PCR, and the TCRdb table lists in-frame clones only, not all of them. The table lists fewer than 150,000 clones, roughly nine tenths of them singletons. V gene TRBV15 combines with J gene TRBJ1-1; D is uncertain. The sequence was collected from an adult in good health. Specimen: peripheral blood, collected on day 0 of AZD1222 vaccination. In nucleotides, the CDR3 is TGTGCCACCAGCGGGAGCCCGTATGAAGCTTTCTTT. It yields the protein CATSGSPYEAFF.